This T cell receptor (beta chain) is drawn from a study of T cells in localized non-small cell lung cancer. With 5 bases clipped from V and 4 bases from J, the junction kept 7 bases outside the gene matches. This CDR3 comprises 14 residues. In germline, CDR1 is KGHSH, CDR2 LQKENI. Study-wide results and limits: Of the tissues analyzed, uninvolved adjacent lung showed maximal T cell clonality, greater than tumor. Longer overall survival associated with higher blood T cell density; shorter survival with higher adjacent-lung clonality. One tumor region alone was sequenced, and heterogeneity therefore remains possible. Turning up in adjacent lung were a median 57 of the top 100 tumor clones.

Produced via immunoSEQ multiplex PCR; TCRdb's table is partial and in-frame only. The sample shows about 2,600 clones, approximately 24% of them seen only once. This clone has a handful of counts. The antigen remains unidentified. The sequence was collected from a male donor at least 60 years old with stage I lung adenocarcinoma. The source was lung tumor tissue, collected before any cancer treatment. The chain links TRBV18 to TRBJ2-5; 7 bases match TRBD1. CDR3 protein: CASSADRVGETQYF. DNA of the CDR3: TGTGCCAGCTCAGCCGACAGGGTGGGAGAGACCCAGTACTTC. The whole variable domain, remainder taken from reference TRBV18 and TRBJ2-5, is NAGVMQNPRHLVRRRGQEARLRCSPMKGHSHVYWYRQLPEEGLKFMVYLQKENIIDESGMPKERFSAEFPKEGPSILRIQQVVRGDSAAYFCASSADRVGETQYFGPGTRLLVL.